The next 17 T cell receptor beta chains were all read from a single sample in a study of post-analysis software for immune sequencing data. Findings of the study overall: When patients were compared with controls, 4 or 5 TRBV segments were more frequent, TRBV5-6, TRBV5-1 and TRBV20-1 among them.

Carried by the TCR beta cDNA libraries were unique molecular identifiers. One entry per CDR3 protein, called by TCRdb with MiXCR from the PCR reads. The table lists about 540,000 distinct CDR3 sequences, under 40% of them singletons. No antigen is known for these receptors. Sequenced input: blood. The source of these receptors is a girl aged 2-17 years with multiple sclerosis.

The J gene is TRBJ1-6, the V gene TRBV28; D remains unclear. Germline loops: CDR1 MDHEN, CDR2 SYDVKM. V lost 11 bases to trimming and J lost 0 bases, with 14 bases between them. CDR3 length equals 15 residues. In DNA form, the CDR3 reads TGTGCCGTTTCCTCGCGTAGCTCCTATAATTCACCCCTCCACTTT. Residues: CAVSSRSSYNSPLHF. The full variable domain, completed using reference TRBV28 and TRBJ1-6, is DVKVTQSSRYLVKRTGEKVFLECVQDMDHENMFWYRQDPGLGLRLIYFSYDVKMKEKGDIPEGYSVSREKKERFSLILESASTNQTSMYLCAVSSRSSYNSPLHFGNGTRLTVT.

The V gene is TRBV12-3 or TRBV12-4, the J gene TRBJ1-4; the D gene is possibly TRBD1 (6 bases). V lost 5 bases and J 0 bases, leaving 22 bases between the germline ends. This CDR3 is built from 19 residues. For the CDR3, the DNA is TGTGCCAGCAGTGGGAGGAAAGGAACAGGGTTTGCAACTAATGAAAAACTGTTTTTT. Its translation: CASSGRKGTGFATNEKLFF.

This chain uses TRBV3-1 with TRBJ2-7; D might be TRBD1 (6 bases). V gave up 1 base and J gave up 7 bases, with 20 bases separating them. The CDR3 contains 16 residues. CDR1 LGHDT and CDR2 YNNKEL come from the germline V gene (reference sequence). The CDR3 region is CASSQGRQGSYNEQYF. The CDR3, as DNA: TGTGCCAGCAGCCAAGGGCGGCAGGGGTCGTACAATGAGCAGTACTTC.

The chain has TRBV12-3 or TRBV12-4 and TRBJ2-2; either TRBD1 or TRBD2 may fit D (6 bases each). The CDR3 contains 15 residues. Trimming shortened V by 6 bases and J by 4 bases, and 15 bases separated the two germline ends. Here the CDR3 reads CASSHLRGGTGELFF. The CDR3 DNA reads TGTGCCAGCAGCCATCTCAGGGGAGGCACCGGGGAGCTGTTTTTT.

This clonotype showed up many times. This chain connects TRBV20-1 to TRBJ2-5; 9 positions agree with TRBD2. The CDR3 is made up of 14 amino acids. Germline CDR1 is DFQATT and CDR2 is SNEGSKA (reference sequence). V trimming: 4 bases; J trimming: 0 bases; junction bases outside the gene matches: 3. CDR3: CSAMERGDQETQYF. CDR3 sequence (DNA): TGCAGTGCTATGGAGCGGGGGGACCAAGAGACCCAGTACTTC.

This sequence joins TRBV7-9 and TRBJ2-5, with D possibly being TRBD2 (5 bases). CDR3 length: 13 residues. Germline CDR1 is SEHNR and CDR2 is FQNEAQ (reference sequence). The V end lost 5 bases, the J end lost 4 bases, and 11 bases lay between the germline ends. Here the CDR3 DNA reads TGTGCCAGCAGCCCCGGGATCGTAGAGACCCAGTACTTC. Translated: CASSPGIVETQYF.

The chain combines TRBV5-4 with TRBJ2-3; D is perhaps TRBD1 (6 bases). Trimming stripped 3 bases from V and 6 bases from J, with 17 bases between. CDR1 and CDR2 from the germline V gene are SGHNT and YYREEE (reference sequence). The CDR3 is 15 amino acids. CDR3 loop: CASSWGHKRGDTQYF. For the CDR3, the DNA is TGTGCCAGCAGCTGGGGACATAAACGCGGGGATACGCAGTATTTT.

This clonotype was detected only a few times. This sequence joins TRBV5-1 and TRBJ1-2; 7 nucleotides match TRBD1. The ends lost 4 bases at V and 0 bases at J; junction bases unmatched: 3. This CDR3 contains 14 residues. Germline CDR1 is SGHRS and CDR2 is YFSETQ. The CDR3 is CASSRDSTNYGYTF. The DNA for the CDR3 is TGCGCCAGCAGCCGGGACAGCACTAACTATGGCTACACCTTC. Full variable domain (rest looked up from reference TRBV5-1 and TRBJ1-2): KAGVTQTPRYLIKTRGQQVTLSCSPISGHRSVSWYQQTPGQGLQFLFEYFSETQRNKGNFPGRFSGRQFSNSRSEMNVSTLELGDSALYLCASSRDSTNYGYTFGSGTRLTVV.

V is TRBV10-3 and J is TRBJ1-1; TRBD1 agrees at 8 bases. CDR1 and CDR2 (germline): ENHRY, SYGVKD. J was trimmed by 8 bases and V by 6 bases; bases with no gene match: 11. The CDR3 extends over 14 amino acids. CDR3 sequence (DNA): TGTGCCATCAGCGAAACAGGGGGTTTAATCGAAGCTTTCTTT. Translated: CAISETGGLIEAFF.

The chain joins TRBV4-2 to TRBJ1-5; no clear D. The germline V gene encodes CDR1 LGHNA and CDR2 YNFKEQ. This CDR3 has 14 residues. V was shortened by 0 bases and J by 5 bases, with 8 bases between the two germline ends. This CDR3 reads CASSQEDWDQPQHF. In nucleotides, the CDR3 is TGTGCCAGCAGCCAAGAGGACTGGGATCAGCCCCAGCATTTT.

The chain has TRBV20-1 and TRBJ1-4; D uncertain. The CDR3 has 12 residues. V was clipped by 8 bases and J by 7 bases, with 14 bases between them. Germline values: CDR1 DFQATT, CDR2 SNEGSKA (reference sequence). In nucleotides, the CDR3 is TGCAGTATTCCCCGGGCGGGTGAAAAACTGTTTTTT. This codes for CSIPRAGEKLFF.

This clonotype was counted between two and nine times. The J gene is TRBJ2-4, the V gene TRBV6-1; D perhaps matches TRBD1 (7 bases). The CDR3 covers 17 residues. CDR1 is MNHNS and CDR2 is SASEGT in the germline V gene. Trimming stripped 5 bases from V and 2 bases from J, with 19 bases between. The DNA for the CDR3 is TGTGCCAGCAGTCAGGGGGGACTTTCAAGGACCAAAAACATTCAGTACTTC. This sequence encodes CASSQGGLSRTKNIQYF.

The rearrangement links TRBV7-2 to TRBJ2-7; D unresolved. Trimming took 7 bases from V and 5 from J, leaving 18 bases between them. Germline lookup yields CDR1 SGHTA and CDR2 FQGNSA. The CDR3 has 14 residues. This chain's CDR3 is CASKLSPYDDEQYF. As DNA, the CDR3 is TGTGCCAGCAAGCTTAGCCCCTATGATGACGAGCAGTACTTC.

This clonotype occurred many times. CDR3 DNA sequence: TGTGCCAGCAGTGCTCCCCCAGAACCCAATGAGCAGTTCTTC. It is translated as CASSAPPEPNEQFF. The J gene is TRBJ2-1, the V gene TRBV12-3 or TRBV12-4; D remains ambiguous. This CDR3 has 14 residues. V lost 5 bases and J lost 6, with 14 bases in between.

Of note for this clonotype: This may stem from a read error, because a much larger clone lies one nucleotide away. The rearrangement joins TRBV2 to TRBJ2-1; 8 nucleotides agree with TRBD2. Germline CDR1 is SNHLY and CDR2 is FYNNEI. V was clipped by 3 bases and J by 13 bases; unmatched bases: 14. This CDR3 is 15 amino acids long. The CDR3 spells CASSDGSGVQETQFF. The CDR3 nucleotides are TGTGCCAGCAGTGACGGTAGCGGGGTGCAAGAGACCCAGTTCTTC. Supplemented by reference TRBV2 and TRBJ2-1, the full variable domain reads EPEVTQTPSHQVTQMGQEVILRCVPISNHLYFYWYRQILGQKVEFLVSFYNNEISEKSEIFDDQFSVERPDGSNFTLKIRSTKLEDSAMYFCASSDGSGVQETQFFGPGTRLTVL.

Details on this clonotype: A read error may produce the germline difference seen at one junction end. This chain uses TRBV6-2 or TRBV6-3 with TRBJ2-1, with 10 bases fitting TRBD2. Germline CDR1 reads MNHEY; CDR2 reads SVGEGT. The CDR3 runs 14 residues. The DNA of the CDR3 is TGTGCCAGCTCCCTAGCGGGGGACAACAATGGGCAGTTCTTC. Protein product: CASSLAGDNNGQFF.

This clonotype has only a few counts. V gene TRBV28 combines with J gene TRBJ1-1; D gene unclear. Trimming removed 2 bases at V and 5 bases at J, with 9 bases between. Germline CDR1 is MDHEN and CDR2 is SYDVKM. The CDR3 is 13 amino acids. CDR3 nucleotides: TGTGCCAGCAGTTTAAAAGGGATGACTGAAGCTTTCTTT. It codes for CASSLKGMTEAFF.